This entry concerns a single T cell receptor beta chain. The sample belongs to a study of CD8+CD57+ T cells in acquired aplastic anemia. Genomic DNA, the template, was used for profiling of the TCR beta VDJ and CDR3. TCRdb processed the reads anew with MiXCR; each CDR3 protein has one entry. The sample lists about 160,000 distinct CDR3 sequences, around 75% occurring once. Per germline, CDR1 SGHTA and CDR2 FQGTGA. This CDR3 has 12 amino acids. V was shortened by 5 bases and J by 6 bases, with 8 bases between the two germline ends. Patients chosen for sequencing had shown CD8+CD57+ cell expansion by flow cytometry.

The sequence came from a human donor with aplastic anemia. J is TRBJ2-1 and V is TRBV7-3; TRBD1 is a possible D gene (6 bases). Sequenced: sorted CD4+, CD8+, or CD8+CD57+ T cells (not recorded which) from PBMCs. The CDR3 here is CASSQGFNEQFF. Written as DNA, the CDR3 is TGTGCCAGCAGCCAGGGGTTCAATGAGCAGTTCTTC.